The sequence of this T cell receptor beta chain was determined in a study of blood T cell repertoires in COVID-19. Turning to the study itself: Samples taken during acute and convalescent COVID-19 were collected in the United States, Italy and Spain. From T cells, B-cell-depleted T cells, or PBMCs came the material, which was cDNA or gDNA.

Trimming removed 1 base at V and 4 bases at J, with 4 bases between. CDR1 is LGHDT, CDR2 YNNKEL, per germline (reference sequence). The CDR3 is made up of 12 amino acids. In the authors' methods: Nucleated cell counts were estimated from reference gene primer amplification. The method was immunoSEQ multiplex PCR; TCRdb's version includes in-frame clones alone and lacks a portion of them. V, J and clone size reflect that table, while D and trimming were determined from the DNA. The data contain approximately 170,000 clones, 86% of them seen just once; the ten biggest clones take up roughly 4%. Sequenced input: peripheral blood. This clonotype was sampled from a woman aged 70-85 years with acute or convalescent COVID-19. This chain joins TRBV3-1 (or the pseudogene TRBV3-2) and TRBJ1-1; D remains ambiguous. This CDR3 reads CASSQVSTEAFF. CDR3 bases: TGTGCCAGCAGCCAAGTGAGCACTGAAGCTTTCTTT.